These 20 T cell receptor delta chains originate from one sample sequenced in a study of intestinal T cells in coeliac disease. TCRdb fed the multiplex PCR reads into CATT to redo clone calling. The profile shows under 300 delta-chain clones, about 51% of them singletons. Under 13 formalin-fixed paraffin-embedded scrolls, each 5 µm thick, supplied each case's genomic DNA. Sequencing was performed on a duodenal biopsy. All receptors derive from a human donor who served as a control with a normal duodenal biopsy, not a healthy volunteer.

This clone came up a few times. It differs at one base from a far larger clone, so likely a read error. V usage is TRDV1 and J usage is TRDJ1; 12 bases line up with TRDD3. The CDR3 length is 23 residues. V shed 1 base, J shed 3 bases, and the junction held 24 bases outside the gene matches. The germline gives CDR1 TSWWSYY, CDR2 QGS. DNA of the CDR3: TGTGCTCTTGGGGAACCCCCCCCGACTACCTTGTACTGGGGGATACTTTACGCCGATAAACTCATCTTT. Protein product: CALGEPPPTTLYWGILYADKLIF.

The chain joins TRDV3 to TRDJ1, with a weak D call TRDD3 (5 bases). This CDR3 has 16 amino acids. Trimming cost V 3 bases and J 0 bases, with 20 bases left between them. Germline-derived CDR1 and CDR2 are TVYSNPD and GDNSRS (reference sequence). DNA for the CDR3: TGTGCCTTAAACTGGCCCCTTAAATCCTACACCGATAAACTCATCTTT. Its protein is CALNWPLKSYTDKLIF.

Notes on this clone: A far larger clone lies a single base away; this is likely a read error. This sequence joins TRDV1 and TRDJ1; 8 bases map to TRDD2. The ends lost 7 bases at V and 9 bases at J; junction bases unmatched: 22. CDR1 TSWWSYY and CDR2 QGS come from the germline V gene. This CDR3 is 17 amino acids long. CDR3 DNA sequence: TGTGCTCTTGTGACCTTCCTATGGTGGAACGAAGATGTTCAACTCATCTTT. Translating gives CALVTFLWWNEDVQLIF.

As for this clone: This sequence is one base from a far larger clone and is likely a read error. The rearrangement joins TRDV1 to TRDJ1; possibly TRDD3 for D (6 bases). Germline V gene data show CDR1 as TSWWSYY and CDR2 as QGS. This CDR3 comprises 17 residues. CDR3 amino acids: CALGPNVGGLDTDKPIF. The CDR3 DNA reads TGTGCTCTTGGCCCAAACGTGGGGGGACTGGACACCGATAAACCCATCTTT.

This clone showed up just a few times. Only one base separates this from a far larger clonotype, so it likely reflects a read error. At the DNA level, this CDR3 is encoded by other sequences in the same sample as well. This chain uses TRDV1 with TRDJ1; TRDD3 matches 11 bases. The CDR3 totals 25 residues. Germline V gene data show CDR1 as TSWWSYY and CDR2 as QGS. CDR3 in DNA: TGTGCCCTTGGGGAGCCTTCCCTTGGTCCCTACCCCCGTACTGGGGGATATGTCTGGACCGATAAACTCATCTTT. Encoded protein: CALGEPSLGPYPRTGGYVWTDKLIF.

Of note for this clone: A far bigger clonotype differs at one base, so this is likely a read error. The V call is TRDV2, the J call TRDJ1; the match to TRDD3 covers 12 bases. V shed 5 bases and J 5 bases; nucleotides not matched to a gene: 35. In germline, CDR1 is GEAIGNYY, CDR2 EKD. The length of the CDR3 is 24 residues. The CDR3 sequence is CACASRGSCAGGYGPFRCGDKLIF. In DNA form, the CDR3 reads TGTGCCTGTGCCTCCAGGGGCTCCTGCGCTGGGGGATACGGACCCTTTCGATGTGGAGATAAACTCATCTTT.

A remark on this clone: With only one base between it and a far larger clone, this is likely a read error. Within the sample, other DNA sequences also encode this same CDR3. This rearrangement joins TRDV1 to TRDJ1, with TRDD3 identical over 9 bases. Germline V gene sequence: CDR1 TSWWSYY, CDR2 QGS. This CDR3 is 18 amino acids long. This CDR3 reads CALGATTRLGEPTDKLIF. CDR3 sequence (DNA): TGTGCTCTTGGGGCCACTACGAGACTGGGGGAGCCGACCGACAAACTCATCTTT.

A word on this clone: The TCRdb record carries a much larger clone's protein, which differs from this DNA's translation at residue 6; a read error is the likely cause, and the protein listed here is the DNA translation. The rearrangement uses TRDV1 and TRDJ2; D not certain. Germline lookup yields CDR1 TSWWSYY and CDR2 QGS. The CDR3 consists of 16 residues. Trimming removed 1 base from V and 3 bases from J, with 12 bases in between. The CDR3 is CALGEQSLFLTAQLFF. CDR3 nucleotides: TGTGCTCTTGGGGAACAGTCGCTATTTCTGACAGCACAACTCTTCTTT.

In its sample, this clone was seen a few times. This likely came from a read error, as a far larger clone is one base away. The chain uses TRDV1 and TRDJ3; no reliable D call. The CDR3 is 15 residues long. V lost 3 bases to trimming and J lost 16 bases, with 19 bases between them. Per the germline V gene, CDR1 is TSWWSYY and CDR2 is QGS. The CDR3 loop reads CALGDNSLTRPQMFF. CDR3 nucleotides: TGTGCTCTTGGGGACAACTCTTTGACTAGGCCCCAGATGTTTTTC.

The chain is built from TRDV1 and TRDJ1, with D possibly TRDD3 on 5 matching bases. Between the trimmed V and J ends, which lost 3 bases and 5 bases, there was a span of 13 bases. This CDR3 has 14 residues. Per the germline V gene, CDR1 is TSWWSYY and CDR2 is QGS. The CDR3 bases are TGTGCTCTTGGGGAGCGCGGGTACTGGGATAAACTCATCTTT. It yields the protein CALGERGYWDKLIF.

Of note for this clone: Only one base separates this from a far larger clonotype, so it likely reflects a read error. The identical CDR3 is also encoded by other nucleotide sequences in the sample. The chain carries TRDV1 and TRDJ1, with 7 bases fitting TRDD3. Germline loops: CDR1 TSWWSYY, CDR2 QGS. The CDR3 contains 20 residues. Germline trimming cut 5 bases from V and 4 bases from J; bases unmatched to any gene: 25. The CDR3 DNA sequence: TGTGCTCTTGGGACTCGGGGTTTCCCTTACTGGGGAATACGCGGCGATAAACTCATCTTT. Protein: CALGTRGFPYWGIRGDKLIF.

As concerns this clone: This likely stems from a read error, as it lies one base from a far larger clone. V gene TRDV2 combines with J gene TRDJ1; 12 nucleotides agree with TRDD3. With V trimmed by 5 bases and J by 5 bases, 35 bases remained unmatched. The CDR3 covers 24 residues. The germline V gene has CDR1 GEAIGNYY and CDR2 EKD. The CDR3 reads CACASRGSYAGGYGLFRCGDKLIF. The CDR3 region has the DNA TGTGCCTGTGCCTCCAGGGGCTCCTACGCTGGGGGATACGGACTCTTTCGATGTGGAGATAAACTCATCTTT.

In the case of this clone: A read error is likely here: a far larger clone is one base away. Within the sample, other DNA sequences also encode this same CDR3. V is TRDV1 and J is TRDJ1, with TRDD2 matching 8 bases. The CDR3 has 19 residues. Germline CDR1 is TSWWSYY and CDR2 is QGS. Unmatched junction bases numbered 26, after V lost 5 bases and J lost 9 bases. In nucleotides, the CDR3 is TGTGCTCTTGGGTCCGCCCCTGGCCTTCCTAAAGGTACTGGGTTTGAACTCATCTTT. It yields the protein CALGSAPGLPKGTGFELIF.

This chain links TRDV2 with TRDJ1; TRDD3 matches 10 bases. From germline, CDR1 is GEAIGNYY and CDR2 EKD. This CDR3 has 20 residues. V was pared by 0 bases and J by 2 bases, with 17 bases of the junction left unmatched. Here the CDR3 reads CACDTCPPHGGIRVTDKLIF. DNA of the CDR3: TGTGCCTGTGACACCTGCCCCCCACACGGGGGGATACGGGTAACCGATAAACTCATCTTT.

Worth noting for this clone: The same CDR3 also results from other DNA sequences found in this sample. The V segment is TRDV2, and no J call was made; the D call TRDD3 from the table was never checked on the DNA. This CDR3 spans 26 amino acids. Germline CDR1 is GEAIGNYY and CDR2 is EKD. CDR3 bases: TGTGCCTGTGACACCGGACTGGGGGATACGCACAGTGCTACAAAACCTACAGAGACCTGTACAAAAACCCTCTTCTTC. Its translation: CACDTGLGDTHSATKPTETCTKTLFF.

This chain connects TRDV1 to TRDJ1; D not certain. Per germline, CDR1 TSWWSYY and CDR2 QGS. CDR3 size: 21 residues. Trimming cost V 0 bases and J 0 bases, with 26 bases left between them. In nucleotides, the CDR3 is TGTGCTCTTGGGGAACTCGCTTTTCCCTCGCTAATGGGCTTATACACCGATAAACTCATCTTT. Protein: CALGELAFPSLMGLYTDKLIF.

This clone showed up just a few times. The V call is TRDV2, the J call TRDJ1; 12 bases fit TRDD3. The CDR3 extends over 12 amino acids. The V gene end was trimmed by 8 bases and the J gene end by 14 bases; junction bases not matched to a gene: 11. Germline CDR1 GEAIGNYY, CDR2 EKD. The CDR3 loop reads CAFPKYWGIQIF. For the CDR3, the DNA is TGTGCCTTCCCCAAGTACTGGGGGATACAGATCTTT.

Comment on this clone: This probably arose from a read error, given a far larger clone one base away. The same CDR3 arises from other DNA sequences in this sample as well. The chain uses TRDV2 and TRDJ1, with 12 bases that match TRDD3. The CDR3 is 24 amino acids. Germline-derived CDR1 and CDR2 are GEAIGNYY and EKD. The ends lost 5 bases at V and 5 bases at J; junction bases unmatched: 35. CDR3 sequence: CACASRGSYAGGYGPFRCGDKLIF. The CDR3 DNA follows: TGTGCCTGTGCCTCCAGGGGCTCCTACGCTGGGGGATACGGCCCCTTTCGATGTGGAGATAAACTCATCTTT.

On this clone: With a far larger clone one base away, a read error is the likely cause. The sample contains more than one DNA sequence encoding this CDR3. V usage is TRDV3 and J usage is TRDJ1, with TRDD3 identical over 8 bases. This CDR3 is built from 16 residues. V lost 4 bases to trimming and J lost 0 bases; unmatched junction nucleotides: 13. Germline loops: CDR1 TVYSNPD, CDR2 GDNSRS (reference sequence). As DNA, the CDR3 is TGTGCCTCCTTCAGCGTTTGGGGGATTTACACCGATAAACTCATCTTT. It specifies CASFSVWGIYTDKLIF.

Regarding this clone: This likely stems from a read error, as it lies one base from a far larger clone. The J gene is TRDJ1, the V gene TRDV2; 13 bases map to TRDD3. Trimming removed 5 bases from V and 5 bases from J; junction bases left unmatched: 34. This CDR3 is built from 24 residues. Germline-derived CDR1 and CDR2 are GEAIGNYY and EKD. CDR3: CACASRGSYTGGYGPFRCGDKLIF. CDR3 sequence (DNA): TGTGCCTGTGCCTCCAGGGGCTCCTACACTGGGGGATACGGACCCTTTCGATGTGGAGATAAACTCATCTTT.